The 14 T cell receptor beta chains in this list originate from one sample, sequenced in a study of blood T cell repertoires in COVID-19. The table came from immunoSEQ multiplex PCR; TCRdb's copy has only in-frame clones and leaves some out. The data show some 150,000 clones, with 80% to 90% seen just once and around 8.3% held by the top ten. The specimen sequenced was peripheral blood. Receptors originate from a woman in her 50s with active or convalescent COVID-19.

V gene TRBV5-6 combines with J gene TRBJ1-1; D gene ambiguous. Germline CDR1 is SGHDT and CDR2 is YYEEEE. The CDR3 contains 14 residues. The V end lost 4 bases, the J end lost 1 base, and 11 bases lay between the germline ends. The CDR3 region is CASSKQYSNTEAFF. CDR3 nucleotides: TGTGCCAGCAGCAAACAGTATTCGAACACTGAAGCTTTCTTT. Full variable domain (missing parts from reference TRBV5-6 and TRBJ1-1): DAGVTQSPTHLIKTRGQQVTLRCSPKSGHDTVSWYQQALGQGPQFIFQYYEEEERQRGNFPDRFSGHQFPNYSSELNVNALLLGDSALYLCASSKQYSNTEAFFGQGTRLTVV.

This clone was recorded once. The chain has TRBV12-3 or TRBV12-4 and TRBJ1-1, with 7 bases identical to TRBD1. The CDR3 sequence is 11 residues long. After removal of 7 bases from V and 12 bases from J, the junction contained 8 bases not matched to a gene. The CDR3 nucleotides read TGTGCCAGCACCCCCGACAGGGTAACTTTCTTT. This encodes CASTPDRVTFF.

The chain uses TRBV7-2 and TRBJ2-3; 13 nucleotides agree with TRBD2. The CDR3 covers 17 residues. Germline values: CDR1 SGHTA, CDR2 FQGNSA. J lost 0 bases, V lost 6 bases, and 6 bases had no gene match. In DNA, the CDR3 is TGTGCCAGCAGGAGGACTAGCGGGAGTCTCAGCACAGATACGCAGTATTTT. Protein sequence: CASRRTSGSLSTDTQYF.

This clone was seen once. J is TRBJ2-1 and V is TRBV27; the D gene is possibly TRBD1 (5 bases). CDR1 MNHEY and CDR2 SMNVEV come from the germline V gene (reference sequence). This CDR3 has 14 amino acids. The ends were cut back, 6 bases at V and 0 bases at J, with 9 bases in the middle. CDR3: CASRGLDSYNEQFF. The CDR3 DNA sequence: TGTGCCAGCAGGGGGCTAGACTCCTACAATGAGCAGTTCTTC.

Written as DNA, the CDR3 is TGTGCCAGTCTTCCCGCTAGGACCGGGGGCAATCAGCCCCAGCATTTT. As protein: CASLPARTGGNQPQHF. V and J are TRBV19 and TRBJ1-5; D unclear. The ends were cut back, 8 bases at V and 2 bases at J, with 19 bases in the middle. This CDR3 comprises 16 residues. From germline, CDR1 is LNHDA and CDR2 SQIVND (reference sequence). Supplemented by reference TRBV19 and TRBJ1-5, the full variable domain reads DGGITQSPKYLFRKEGQNVTLSCEQNLNHDAMYWYRQDPGQGLRLIYYSQIVNDFQKGDIAEGYSVSREKKESFPLTVTSAQKNPTAFYLCASLPARTGGNQPQHFGDGTRLSIL.

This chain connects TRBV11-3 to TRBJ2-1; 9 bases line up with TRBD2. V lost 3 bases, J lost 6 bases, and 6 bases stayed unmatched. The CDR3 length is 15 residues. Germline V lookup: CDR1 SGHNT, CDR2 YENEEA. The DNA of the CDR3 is TGTGCCAGCAGCTTCGCGGGGGGGTCTTCCAATGAGCAGTTCTTC. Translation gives CASSFAGGSSNEQFF.

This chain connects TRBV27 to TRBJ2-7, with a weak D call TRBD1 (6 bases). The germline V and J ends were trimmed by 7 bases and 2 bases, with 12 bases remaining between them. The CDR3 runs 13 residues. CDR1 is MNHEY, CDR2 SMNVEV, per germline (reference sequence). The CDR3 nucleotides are TGTGCCAGCAAGGTAGGGGGAGCCTACGAGCAGTACTTC. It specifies CASKVGGAYEQYF.

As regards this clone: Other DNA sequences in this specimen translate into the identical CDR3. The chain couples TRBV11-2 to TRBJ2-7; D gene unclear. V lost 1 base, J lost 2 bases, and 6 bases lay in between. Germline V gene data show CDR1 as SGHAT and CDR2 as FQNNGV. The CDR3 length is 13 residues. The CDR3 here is CASSLGRTYEQYF. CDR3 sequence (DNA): TGTGCCAGCAGCTTAGGGCGGACCTACGAGCAGTACTTC.

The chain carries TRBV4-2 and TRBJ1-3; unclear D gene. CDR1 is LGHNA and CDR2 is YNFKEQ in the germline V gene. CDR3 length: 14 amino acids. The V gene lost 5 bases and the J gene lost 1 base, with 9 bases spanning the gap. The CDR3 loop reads CASSSFVSGNTIYF. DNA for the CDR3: TGTGCCAGCAGCTCTTTCGTGTCTGGAAACACCATATATTTT.

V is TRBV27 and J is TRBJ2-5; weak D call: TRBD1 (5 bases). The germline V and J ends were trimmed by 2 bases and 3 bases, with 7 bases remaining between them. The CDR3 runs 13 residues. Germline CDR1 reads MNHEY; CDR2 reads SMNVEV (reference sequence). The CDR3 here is CASSLLGEETQYF. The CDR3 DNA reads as TGTGCCAGCAGTTTACTAGGGGAAGAGACCCAGTACTTC.

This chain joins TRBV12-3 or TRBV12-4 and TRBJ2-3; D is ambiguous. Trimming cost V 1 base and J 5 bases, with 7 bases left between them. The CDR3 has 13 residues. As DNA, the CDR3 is TGTGCCAGCAGTTTAGATATTCGAGATACGCAGTATTTT. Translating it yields CASSLDIRDTQYF.

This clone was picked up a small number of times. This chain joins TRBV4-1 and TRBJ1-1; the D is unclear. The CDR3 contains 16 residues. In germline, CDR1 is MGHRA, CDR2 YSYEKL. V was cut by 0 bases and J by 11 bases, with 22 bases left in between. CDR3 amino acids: CASSQEIGRMVTRAFF. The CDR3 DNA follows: TGCGCCAGCAGCCAAGAAATCGGGAGAATGGTAACGAGGGCTTTCTTT.

CDR3 nucleotides: TGTGCCAGCAAGCCGGGACAGGGGAACTATGGCTACACCTTC. Protein: CASKPGQGNYGYTF. The chain uses TRBV6-5 and TRBJ1-2; 10 nucleotides match TRBD1. This CDR3 has 14 amino acids. CDR1 and CDR2 from the germline V gene are MNHEY and SVGAGI. V shed 7 bases, J shed 2 bases, and the junction held 4 bases outside the gene matches.

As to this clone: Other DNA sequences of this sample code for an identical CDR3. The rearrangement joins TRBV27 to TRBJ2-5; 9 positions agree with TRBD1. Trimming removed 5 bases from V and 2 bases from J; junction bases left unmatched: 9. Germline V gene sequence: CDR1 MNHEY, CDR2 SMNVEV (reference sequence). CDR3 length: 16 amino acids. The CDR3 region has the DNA TGTGCCAGCAGTCCTTTGGACAGGGGTCCTCAAGAGACCCAGTACTTC. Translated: CASSPLDRGPQETQYF.